Sequencing of this TCR beta chain was carried out in a study of blood T cell repertoires in COVID-19. Study background: The origin of the acute and convalescent COVID-19 samples was the United States, Italy and Spain. T cells, B-cell-depleted T cells, or PBMCs provided the cDNA or gDNA that served as material.

With V trimmed by 2 bases and J by 2 bases, 0 bases remained unmatched. Germline CDR1 reads MNHEY; CDR2 reads SMNVEV (reference sequence). The length of the CDR3 is 14 residues. About this clone itself: Additional DNA sequences in this sample encode the identical CDR3.

The authors' processing: Counts of nucleated cells, estimated from reference gene primer amplification, were obtained. Profiled with immunoSEQ multiplex PCR; TCRdb holds only in-frame clones, not every one. V, J and clone size were drawn from that table, and D and trimming were deduced from the DNA. The sample lists tens of thousands of clones, roughly four fifths occurring once. This TCR derives from a human donor in a cohort sampled during active COVID-19. V usage is TRBV27 and J usage is TRBJ1-5; 7 nucleotides match TRBD1. The sample comprised peripheral blood. The CDR3 is CASSLTGGNQPQHF. The CDR3 bases are TGTGCCAGCAGTTTAACAGGGGGCAATCAGCCCCAGCATTTT.